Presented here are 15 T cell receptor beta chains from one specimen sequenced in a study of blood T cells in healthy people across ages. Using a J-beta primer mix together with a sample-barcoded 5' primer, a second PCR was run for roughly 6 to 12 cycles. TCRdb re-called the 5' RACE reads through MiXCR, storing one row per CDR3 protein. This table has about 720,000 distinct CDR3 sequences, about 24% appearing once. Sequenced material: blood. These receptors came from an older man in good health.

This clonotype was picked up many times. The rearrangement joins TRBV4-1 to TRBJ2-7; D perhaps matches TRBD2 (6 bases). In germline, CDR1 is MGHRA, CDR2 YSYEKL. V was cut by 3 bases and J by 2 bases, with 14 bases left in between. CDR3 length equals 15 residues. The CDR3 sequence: CASSQGTLYPYEQYV. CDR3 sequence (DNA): TGCGCCAGCAGCCAGGGGACTTTATACCCCTACGAGCAGTACGTC.

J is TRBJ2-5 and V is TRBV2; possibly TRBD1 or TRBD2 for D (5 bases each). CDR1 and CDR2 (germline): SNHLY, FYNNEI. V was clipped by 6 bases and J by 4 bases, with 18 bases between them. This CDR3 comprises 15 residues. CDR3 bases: TGTGCCAGCAGCGACCCCAGAACGGGGCCAGAGACCCAGTACTTC. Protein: CASSDPRTGPETQYF.

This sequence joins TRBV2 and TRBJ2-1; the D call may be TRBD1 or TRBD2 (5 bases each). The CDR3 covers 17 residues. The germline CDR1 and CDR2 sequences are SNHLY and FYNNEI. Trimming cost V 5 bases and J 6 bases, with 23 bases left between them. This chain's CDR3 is CASSQTPSGSGVNEQFF. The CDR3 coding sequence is TGTGCCAGCAGTCAAACCCCCTCAGGGAGTGGGGTCAATGAGCAGTTCTTC.

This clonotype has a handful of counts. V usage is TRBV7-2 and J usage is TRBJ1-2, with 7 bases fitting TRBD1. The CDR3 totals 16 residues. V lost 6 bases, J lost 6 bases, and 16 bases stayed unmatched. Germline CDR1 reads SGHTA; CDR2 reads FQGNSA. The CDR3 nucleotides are TGTGCCAGCAGATTATGGGGCGACAGGGCAGATCATGGCTACACCTTC. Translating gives CASRLWGDRADHGYTF.

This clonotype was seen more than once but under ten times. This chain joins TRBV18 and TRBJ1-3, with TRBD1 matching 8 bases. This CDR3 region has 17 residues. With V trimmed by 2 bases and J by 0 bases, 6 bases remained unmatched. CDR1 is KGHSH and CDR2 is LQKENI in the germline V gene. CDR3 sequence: CASSPAGQVGSGNTIYF. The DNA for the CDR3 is TGTGCCAGCTCACCAGCGGGACAGGTCGGCTCTGGAAACACCATATATTTT.

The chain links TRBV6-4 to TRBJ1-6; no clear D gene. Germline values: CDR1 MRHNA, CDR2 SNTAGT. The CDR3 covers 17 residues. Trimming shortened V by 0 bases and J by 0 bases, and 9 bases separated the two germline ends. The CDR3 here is CASSDSFGSSYNSPLHF. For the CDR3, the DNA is TGTGCCAGCAGTGACTCGTTCGGGAGCTCCTATAATTCACCCCTCCACTTT.

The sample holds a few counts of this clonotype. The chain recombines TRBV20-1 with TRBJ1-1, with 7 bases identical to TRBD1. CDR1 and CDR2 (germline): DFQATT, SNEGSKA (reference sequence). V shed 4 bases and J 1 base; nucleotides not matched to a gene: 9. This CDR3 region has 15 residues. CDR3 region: CSAKPGGRWNTEAFF. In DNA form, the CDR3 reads TGCAGTGCTAAACCAGGGGGGCGATGGAACACTGAAGCTTTCTTT.

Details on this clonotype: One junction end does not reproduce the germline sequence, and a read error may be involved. The CDR3 spells CANSPSVTSGGGDTQYF. CDR3 DNA: TGTGCCAACAGCCCGTCGGTGACTAGCGGGGGTGGAGATACGCAGTATTTT. The chain employs TRBV7-9 and TRBJ2-3, with 12 bases aligning to TRBD2. This CDR3 comprises 17 residues. Germline V gives CDR1 SEHNR, CDR2 FQNEAQ (reference sequence).

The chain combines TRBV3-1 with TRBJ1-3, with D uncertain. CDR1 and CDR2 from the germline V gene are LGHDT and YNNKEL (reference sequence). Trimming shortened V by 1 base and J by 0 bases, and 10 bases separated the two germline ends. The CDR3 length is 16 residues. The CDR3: CASSQGLRGSGNTIYF. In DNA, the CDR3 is TGTGCCAGCAGCCAAGGGCTGAGAGGCTCTGGAAACACCATATATTTT.

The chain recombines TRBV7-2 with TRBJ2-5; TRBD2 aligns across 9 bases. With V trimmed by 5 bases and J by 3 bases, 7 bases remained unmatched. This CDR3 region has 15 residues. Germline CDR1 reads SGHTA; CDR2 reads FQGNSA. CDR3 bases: TGTACCAGCAGCCAGCAGACTAGCGGAAAAGAGACCCAGTACTTC. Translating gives CTSSQQTSGKETQYF.

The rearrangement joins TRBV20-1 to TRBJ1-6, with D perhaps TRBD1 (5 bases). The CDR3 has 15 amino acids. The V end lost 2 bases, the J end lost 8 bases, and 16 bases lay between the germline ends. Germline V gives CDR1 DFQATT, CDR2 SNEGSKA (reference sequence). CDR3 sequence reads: CSARRFDSRDSPLHF. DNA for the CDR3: TGCAGTGCTAGAAGATTTGACAGCCGGGATTCACCCCTCCACTTT.

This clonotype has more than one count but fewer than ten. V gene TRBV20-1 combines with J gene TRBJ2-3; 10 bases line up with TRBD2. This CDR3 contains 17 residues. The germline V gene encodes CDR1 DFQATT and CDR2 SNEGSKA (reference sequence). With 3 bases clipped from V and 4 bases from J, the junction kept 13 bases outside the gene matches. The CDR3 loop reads CSASLGSGGVSPDTQYF. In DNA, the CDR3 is TGCAGTGCTAGCCTCGGCAGCGGGGGGGTTTCCCCAGATACGCAGTATTTT.

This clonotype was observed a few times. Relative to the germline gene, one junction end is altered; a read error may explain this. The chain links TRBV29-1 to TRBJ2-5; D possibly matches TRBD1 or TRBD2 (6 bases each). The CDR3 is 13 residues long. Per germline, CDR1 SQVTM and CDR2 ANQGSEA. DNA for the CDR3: TGCAGCGTGAAAGTCGGGGGCGAAGAGACCCGGTACTTC. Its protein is CSVKVGGEETRYF. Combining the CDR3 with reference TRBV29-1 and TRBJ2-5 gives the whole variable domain SAVISQKPSRDICQRGTSLTIQCQVDSQVTMMFWYRQQPGQSLTLIATANQGSEATYESGFVIDKFPISRPNLTFSTLTVSNMSPEDSSIYLCSVKVGGEETRYFGPGTRLLVL.

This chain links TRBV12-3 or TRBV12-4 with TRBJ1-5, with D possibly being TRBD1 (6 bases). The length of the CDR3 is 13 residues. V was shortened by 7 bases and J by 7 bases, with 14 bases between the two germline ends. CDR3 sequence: CASTQGGGQPQHF. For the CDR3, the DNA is TGTGCCAGCACCCAAGGGGGTGGGCAGCCCCAGCATTTT.

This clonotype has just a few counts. CDR3 sequence (DNA): TGTGCCAGCTCACAAGATCCAGCGGTCTACAATGAGCAGTTCTTC. Amino acids: CASSQDPAVYNEQFF. The chain couples TRBV18 to TRBJ2-1, with D perhaps matching TRBD2 (5 bases). Germline V CDR1 and CDR2: KGHSH, LQKENI. The ends were cut back, 4 bases at V and 3 bases at J, with 13 bases in the middle. The CDR3 spans 15 residues.